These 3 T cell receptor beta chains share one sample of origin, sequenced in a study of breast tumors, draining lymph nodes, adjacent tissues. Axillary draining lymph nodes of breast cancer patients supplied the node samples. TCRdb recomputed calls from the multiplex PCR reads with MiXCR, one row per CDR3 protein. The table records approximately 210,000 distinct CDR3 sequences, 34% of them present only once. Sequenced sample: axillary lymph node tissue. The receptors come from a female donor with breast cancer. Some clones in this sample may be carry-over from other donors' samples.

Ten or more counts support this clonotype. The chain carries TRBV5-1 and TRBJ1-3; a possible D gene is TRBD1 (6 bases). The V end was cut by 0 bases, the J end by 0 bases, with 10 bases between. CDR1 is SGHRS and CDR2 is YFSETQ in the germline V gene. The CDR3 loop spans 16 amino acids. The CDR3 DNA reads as TGCGCCAGCAGCTTGGGGGGGGGCATCTCTGGAAACACCATATATTTT. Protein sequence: CASSLGGGISGNTIYF.

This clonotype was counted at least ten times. In DNA form, the CDR3 reads TGTGCCATCAGTGAGTCTAGGACAGGAGTTGAATATAGCAATCAGCCCCAGCATTTT. Translation: CAISESRTGVEYSNQPQHF. The chain is built from TRBV10-3 and TRBJ1-5; 7 bases line up with TRBD1. The CDR3 consists of 19 residues. V dropped 0 bases and J dropped 0; count of bases not matched to a gene: 11. Germline assignment: CDR1 ENHRY and CDR2 SYGVKD.

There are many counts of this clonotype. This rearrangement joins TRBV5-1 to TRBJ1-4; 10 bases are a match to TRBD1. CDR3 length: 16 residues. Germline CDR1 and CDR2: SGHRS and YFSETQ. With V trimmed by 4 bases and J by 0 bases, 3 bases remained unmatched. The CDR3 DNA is TGCGCCAGCAGCGCGGGACAGGGGTCAACTAATGAAAAACTGTTTTTT. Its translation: CASSAGQGSTNEKLFF.